This TCR beta chain emerged from a study of CD8 T cells in ankylosing spondylitis. Study outcomes and limitations: In ankylosing spondylitis blood, a motif of about eight highly homologous TCR beta variants appeared characteristic. Matched ankylosing spondylitis synovial fluid reportedly contained a significantly enriched population of disease-linked clones.

This clonotype was detected many times. The target antigen is unknown. Germline V gene sequence: CDR1 LGHDT, CDR2 YNNKEL (reference sequence). The junction had 4 bases not matched to a gene; V was cut back by 0 bases and J by 3 bases. The CDR3 sequence is 15 residues long. Each CDR3 protein is one row after TCRdb ran MiXCR on the 5' RACE reads. Among 150,000 to 200,000 distinct CDR3 sequences listed, over 15% were seen once. The receptor was isolated from a male donor aged 5-30 years with ankylosing spondylitis or in good health (not recorded which). Specimen: blood, either unsorted or a sorted T cell fraction (not recorded which). This chain joins TRBV3-1 and TRBJ1-1, with 7 bases matching TRBD1. CDR3 DNA: TGTGCCAGCAGCCAAGATTATCAGGGGGACACTGAAGCTTTCTTT. Translating it yields CASSQDYQGDTEAFF.